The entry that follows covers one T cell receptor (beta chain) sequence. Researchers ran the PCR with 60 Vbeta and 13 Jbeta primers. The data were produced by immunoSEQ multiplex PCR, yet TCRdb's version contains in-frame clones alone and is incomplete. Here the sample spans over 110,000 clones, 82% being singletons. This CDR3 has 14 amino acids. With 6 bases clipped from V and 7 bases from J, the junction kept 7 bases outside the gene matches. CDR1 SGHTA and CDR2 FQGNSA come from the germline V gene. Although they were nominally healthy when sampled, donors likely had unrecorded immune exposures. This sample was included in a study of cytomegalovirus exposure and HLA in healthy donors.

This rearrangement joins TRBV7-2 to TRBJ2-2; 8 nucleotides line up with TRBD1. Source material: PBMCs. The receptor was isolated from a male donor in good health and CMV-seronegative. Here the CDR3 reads CASRSRDRSGELFF. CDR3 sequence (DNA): TGTGCCAGCAGATCCCGGGACAGGAGCGGGGAGCTGTTTTTT.